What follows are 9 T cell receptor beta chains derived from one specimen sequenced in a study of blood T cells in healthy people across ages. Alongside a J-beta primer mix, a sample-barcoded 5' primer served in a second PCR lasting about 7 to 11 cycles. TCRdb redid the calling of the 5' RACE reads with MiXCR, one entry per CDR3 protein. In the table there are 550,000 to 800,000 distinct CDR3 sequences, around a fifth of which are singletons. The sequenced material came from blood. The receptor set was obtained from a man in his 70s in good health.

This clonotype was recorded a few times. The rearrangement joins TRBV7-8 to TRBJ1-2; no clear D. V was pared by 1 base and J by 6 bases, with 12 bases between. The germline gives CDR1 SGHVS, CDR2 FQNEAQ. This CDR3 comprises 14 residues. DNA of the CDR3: TGTGCCAGCAGCTTAGAGGGCAGCTACCATGGCTACACCTTC. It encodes CASSLEGSYHGYTF. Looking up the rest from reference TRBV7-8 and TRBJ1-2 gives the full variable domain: GAGVSQSPRYKVAKRGQDVALRCDPISGHVSLFWYQQALGQGPEFLTYFQNEAQLDKSGLPSDRFFAERPEGSVSTLKIQRTQQEDSAVYLCASSLEGSYHGYTFGSGTRLTVV.

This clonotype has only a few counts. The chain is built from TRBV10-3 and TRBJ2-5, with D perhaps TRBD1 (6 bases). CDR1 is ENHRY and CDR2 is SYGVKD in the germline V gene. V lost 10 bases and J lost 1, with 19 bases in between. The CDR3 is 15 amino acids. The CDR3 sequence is CATADGQQAQETQYF. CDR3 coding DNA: TGTGCCACCGCCGACGGACAGCAAGCCCAAGAGACCCAGTACTTC.

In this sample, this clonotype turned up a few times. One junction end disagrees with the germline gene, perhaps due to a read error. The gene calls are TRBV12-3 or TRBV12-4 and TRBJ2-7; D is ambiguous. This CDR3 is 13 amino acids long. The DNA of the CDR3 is TGTGCCTGCAGTTTATCCTTAGGCTACGAGCAGTACTTC. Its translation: CACSLSLGYEQYF.

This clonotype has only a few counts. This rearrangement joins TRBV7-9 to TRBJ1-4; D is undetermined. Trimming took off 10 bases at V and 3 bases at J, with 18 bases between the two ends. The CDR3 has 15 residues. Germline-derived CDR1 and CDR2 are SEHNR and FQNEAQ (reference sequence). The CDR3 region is CATPRGVGPNEKLFF. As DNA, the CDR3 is TGTGCCACCCCGCGCGGGGTAGGACCTAATGAAAAACTGTTTTTT. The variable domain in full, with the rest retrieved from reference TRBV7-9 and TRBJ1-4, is DTGVSQNPRHKITKRGQNVTFRCDPISEHNRLYWYRQTLGQGPEFLTYFQNEAQLEKSRLLSDRFSAERPKGSFSTLEIQRTEQGDSAMYLCATPRGVGPNEKLFFGSGTQLSVL.

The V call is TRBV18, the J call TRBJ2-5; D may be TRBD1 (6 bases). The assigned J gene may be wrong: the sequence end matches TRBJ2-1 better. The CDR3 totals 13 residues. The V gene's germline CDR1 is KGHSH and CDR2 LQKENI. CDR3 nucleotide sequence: TGTGCCAGCTCCACGACAGGTTACGGTGAGCAGTTCTTC. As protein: CASSTTGYGEQFF.

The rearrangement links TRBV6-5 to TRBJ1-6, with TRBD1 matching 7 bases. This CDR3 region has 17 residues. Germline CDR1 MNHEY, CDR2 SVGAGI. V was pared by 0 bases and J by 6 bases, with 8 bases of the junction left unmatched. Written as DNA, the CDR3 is TGTGCCAGCAGTTACTCGAGGTCGGGACAGAGTAATTCACCCCTCCACTTT. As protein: CASSYSRSGQSNSPLHF.

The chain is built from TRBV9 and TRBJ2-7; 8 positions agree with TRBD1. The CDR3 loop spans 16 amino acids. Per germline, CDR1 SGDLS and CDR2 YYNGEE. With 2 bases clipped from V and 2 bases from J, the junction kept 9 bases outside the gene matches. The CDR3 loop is CASSVDSGTGTYEQYF. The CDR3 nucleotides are TGTGCCAGCAGCGTTGACTCCGGGACAGGCACCTACGAGCAGTACTTC.

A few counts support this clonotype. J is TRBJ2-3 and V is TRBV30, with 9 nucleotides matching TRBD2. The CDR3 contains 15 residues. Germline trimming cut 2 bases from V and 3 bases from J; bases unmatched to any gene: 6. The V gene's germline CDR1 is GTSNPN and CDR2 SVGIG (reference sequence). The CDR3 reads CAWSRLAGSTDTQYF. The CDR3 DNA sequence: TGTGCCTGGAGTAGGCTAGCGGGGTCGACAGATACGCAGTATTTT.

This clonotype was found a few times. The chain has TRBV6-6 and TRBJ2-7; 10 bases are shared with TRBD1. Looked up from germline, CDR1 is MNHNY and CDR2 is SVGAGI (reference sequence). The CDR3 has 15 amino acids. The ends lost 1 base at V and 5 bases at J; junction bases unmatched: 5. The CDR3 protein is CASSYYQGQGNEQYF. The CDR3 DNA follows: TGTGCCAGCAGTTACTATCAGGGACAGGGGAACGAGCAGTACTTC.